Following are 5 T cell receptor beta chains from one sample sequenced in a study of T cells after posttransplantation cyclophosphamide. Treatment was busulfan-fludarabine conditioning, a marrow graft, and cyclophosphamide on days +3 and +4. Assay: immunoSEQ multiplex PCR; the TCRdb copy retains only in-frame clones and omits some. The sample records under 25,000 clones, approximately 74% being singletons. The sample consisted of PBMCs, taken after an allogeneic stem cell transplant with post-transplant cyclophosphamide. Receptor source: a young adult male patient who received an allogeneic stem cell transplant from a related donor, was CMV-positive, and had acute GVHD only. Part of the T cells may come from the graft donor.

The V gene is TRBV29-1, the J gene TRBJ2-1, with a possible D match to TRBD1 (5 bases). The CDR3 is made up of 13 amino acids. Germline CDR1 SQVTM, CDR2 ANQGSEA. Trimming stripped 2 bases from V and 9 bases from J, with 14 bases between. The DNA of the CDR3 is TGCAGCGTTGAATTAGGGGCGTTAGGTGAGCAGTTCTTC. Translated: CSVELGALGEQFF.

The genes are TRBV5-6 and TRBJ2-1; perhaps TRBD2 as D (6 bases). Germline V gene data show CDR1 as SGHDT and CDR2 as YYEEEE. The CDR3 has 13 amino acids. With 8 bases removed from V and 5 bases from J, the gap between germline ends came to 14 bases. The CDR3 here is CASSGLFHNEQFF. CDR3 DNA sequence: TGTGCCAGTTCGGGACTTTTCCACAATGAGCAGTTCTTC.

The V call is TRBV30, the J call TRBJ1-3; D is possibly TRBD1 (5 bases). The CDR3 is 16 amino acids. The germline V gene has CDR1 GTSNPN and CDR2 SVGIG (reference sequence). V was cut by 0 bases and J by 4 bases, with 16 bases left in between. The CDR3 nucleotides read TGTGCCTGGAGTGTGGAGGGGCGGTTGGGAGGAAACACCATATATTTT. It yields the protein CAWSVEGRLGGNTIYF.

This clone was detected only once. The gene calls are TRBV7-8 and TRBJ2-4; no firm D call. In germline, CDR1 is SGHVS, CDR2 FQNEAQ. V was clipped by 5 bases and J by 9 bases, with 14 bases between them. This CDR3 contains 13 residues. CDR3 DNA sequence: TGTGCCAGCAGCAAAGAGGCCCCGCTCATTCAGTACTTC. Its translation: CASSKEAPLIQYF.

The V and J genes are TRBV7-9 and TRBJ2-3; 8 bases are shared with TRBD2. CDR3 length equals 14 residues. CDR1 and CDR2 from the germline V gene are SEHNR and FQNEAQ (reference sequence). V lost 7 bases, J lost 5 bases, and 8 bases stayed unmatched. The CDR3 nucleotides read TGTGCCAGCACCCCCCGCGGGGGGTTAGATACGCAGTATTTT. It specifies CASTPRGGLDTQYF.